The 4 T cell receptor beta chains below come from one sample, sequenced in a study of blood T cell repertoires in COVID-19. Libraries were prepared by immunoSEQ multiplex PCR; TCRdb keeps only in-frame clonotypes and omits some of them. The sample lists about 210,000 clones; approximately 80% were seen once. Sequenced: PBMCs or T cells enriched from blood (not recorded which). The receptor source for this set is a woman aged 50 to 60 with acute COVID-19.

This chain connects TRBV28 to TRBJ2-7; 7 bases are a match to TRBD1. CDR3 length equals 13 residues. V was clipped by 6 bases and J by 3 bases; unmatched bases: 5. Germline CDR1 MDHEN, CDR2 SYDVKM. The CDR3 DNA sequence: TGTGCCAGCAGGACAGGGCTTCTCTACGAGCAGTACTTC. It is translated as CASRTGLLYEQYF.

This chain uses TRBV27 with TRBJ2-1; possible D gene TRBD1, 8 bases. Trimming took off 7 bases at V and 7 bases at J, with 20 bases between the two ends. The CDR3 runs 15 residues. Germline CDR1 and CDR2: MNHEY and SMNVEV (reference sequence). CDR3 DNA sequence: TGTGCCAGCAAGCGGGGAGACAGGGGTAATAATGAGCAGTTCTTC. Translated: CASKRGDRGNNEQFF.

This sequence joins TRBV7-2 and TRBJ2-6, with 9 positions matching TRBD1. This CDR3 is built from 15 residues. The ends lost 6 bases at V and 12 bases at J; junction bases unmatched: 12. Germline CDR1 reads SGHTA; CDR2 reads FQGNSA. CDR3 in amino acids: CASRAAQTGGAVLTF. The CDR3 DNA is TGTGCCAGCAGAGCCGCCCAGACAGGGGGGGCCGTCCTGACTTTC.

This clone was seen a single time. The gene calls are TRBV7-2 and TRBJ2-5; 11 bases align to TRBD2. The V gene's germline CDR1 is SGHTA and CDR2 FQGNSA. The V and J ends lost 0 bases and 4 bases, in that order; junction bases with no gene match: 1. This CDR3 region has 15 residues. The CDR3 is CASSLALAGGETQYF. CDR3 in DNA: TGTGCCAGCAGCTTAGCTCTAGCGGGGGGAGAGACCCAGTACTTC.